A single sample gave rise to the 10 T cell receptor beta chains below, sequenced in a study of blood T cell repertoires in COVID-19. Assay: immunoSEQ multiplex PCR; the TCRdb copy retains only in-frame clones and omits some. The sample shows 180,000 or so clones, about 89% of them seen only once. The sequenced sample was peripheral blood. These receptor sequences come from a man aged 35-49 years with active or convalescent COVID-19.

This CDR3 is CASSLRQGNSYGYTF. DNA of the CDR3: TGTGCCAGCAGTTTGAGACAGGGAAATTCCTATGGCTACACCTTC. V gene TRBV27 combines with J gene TRBJ1-2; 7 nucleotides align to TRBD1. CDR3 length: 15 amino acids. From germline, CDR1 is MNHEY and CDR2 SMNVEV (reference sequence). With 3 bases clipped from V and 4 bases from J, the junction kept 8 bases outside the gene matches.

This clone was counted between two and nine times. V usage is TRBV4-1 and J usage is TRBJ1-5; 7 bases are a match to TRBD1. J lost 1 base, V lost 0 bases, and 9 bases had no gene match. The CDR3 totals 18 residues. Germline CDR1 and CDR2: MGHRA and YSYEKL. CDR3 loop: CASSQDRTGVTSNQPQHF. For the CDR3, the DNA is TGCGCCAGCAGCCAAGATCGAACAGGGGTTACAAGCAATCAGCCCCAGCATTTT.

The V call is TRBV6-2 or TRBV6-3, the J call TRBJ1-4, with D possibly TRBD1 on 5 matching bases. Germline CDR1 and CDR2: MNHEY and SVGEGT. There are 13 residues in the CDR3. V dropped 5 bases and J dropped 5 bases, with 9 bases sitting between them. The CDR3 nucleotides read TGTGCCAGCAGTCCGAGACAGAATGAAAAACTGTTTTTT. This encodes CASSPRQNEKLFF.

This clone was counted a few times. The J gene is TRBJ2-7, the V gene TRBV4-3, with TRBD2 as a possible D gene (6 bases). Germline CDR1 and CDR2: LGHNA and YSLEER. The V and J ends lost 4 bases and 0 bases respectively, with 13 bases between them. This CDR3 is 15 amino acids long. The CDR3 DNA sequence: TGCGCCAGCAGCCGGTTCCCGGGGGACTCCTACGAGCAGTACTTC. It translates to CASSRFPGDSYEQYF.

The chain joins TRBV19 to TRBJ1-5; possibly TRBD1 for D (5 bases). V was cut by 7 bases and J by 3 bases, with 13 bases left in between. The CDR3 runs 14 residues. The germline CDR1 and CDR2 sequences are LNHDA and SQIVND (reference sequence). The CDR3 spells CASNGRGINQPQHF. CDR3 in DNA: TGTGCCAGTAACGGTAGGGGTATCAATCAGCCCCAGCATTTT.

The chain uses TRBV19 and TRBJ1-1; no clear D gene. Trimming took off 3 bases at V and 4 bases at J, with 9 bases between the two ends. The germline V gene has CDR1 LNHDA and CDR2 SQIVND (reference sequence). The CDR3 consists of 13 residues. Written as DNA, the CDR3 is TGTGCCAGTAGTATTTCAGTCACCACTGAAGCTTTCTTT. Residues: CASSISVTTEAFF.

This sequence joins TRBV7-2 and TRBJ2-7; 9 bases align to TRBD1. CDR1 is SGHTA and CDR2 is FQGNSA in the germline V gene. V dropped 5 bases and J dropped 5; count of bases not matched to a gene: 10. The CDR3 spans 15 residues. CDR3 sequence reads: CASSPGQGEDHEQYF. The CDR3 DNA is TGTGCCAGCAGCCCGGGACAGGGAGAGGATCACGAGCAGTACTTC. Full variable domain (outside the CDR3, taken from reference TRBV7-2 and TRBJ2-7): GAGVSQSPSNKVTEKGKDVELRCDPISGHTALYWYRQSLGQGLEFLIYFQGNSAPDKSGLPSDRFSAERTGGSVSTLTIQRTQQEDSAVYLCASSPGQGEDHEQYFGPGTRLTVT.

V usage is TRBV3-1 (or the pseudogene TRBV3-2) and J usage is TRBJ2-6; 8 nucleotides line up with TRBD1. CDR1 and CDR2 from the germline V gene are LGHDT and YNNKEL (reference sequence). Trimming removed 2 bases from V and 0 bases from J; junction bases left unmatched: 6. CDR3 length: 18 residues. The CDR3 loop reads CASSQRTGLSSGANVLTF. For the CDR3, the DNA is TGTGCCAGCAGCCAAAGGACAGGGCTAAGCTCTGGGGCCAACGTCCTGACTTTC.

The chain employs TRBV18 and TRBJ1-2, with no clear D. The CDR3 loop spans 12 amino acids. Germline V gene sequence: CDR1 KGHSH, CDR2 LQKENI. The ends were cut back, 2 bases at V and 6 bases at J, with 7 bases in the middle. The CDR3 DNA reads TGTGCCAGCTCACCAAGCCGGGATGGCTACACCTTC. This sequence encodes CASSPSRDGYTF.

In DNA, the CDR3 is TGTGCCAGTATTGGGCCAGGGGGCATGAACACTGAAGCTTTCTTT. Its protein is CASIGPGGMNTEAFF. The chain uses TRBV19 and TRBJ1-1, with 8 bases lining up with TRBD1. Germline V CDR1 and CDR2: LNHDA, SQIVND (reference sequence). With 7 bases clipped from V and 0 bases from J, the junction kept 7 bases outside the gene matches. This CDR3 comprises 15 residues.